This T cell receptor beta chain was recorded in a study of blood T cell repertoires in COVID-19. Patients from Seattle were sampled longitudinally, starting during active infection. The CDR3 runs to 14 residues. Germline CDR1 KGHSH, CDR2 LQKENI. The V gene lost 5 bases and the J gene lost 6 bases, with 13 bases spanning the gap. Authors' processing steps: Amplified reference gene primers provided the basis for estimating nucleated cell counts. Assay used: immunoSEQ multiplex PCR; TCRdb lists only in-frame clones, some missing. V, J and clone size derive from that table, while D and trimming were established from the DNA sequence. The sample lists around 340,000 clones; roughly 90% were seen once.

Sequencing was done on a sample of peripheral blood. The rearrangement joins TRBV18 to TRBJ2-2; D gene uncertain. The receptor's source is a woman aged 60 to 75 with COVID-19, enrolled during active disease. CDR3 DNA: TGTGCCAGCTCATCAGTCCCTGAGGCCGGGGAGCTGTTTTTT. Translation gives CASSSVPEAGELFF.